This T cell receptor (beta chain) was recovered during a study of T cell responses to AZD1222 COVID-19 vaccine. TCRdb's copy holds only in-frame clones and misses some; the assay was immunoSEQ multiplex PCR. The sample includes 120,000 or so clones, more than 65% of them seen just once. The CDR3 extends over 13 amino acids. V was shortened by 0 bases and J by 10 bases, with 12 bases between the two germline ends. Germline-derived CDR1 and CDR2 are SGHAT and FQNNGV. It was second doses at about 4 or about 12 weeks that were pooled. The TCR was taken from an adult who received the AZD1222 COVID-19 vaccine. The sample in question was peripheral blood, obtained 28 days after the second AZD1222 dose. The rearrangement joins TRBV11-2 to TRBJ1-1; D ambiguous. CDR3 loop: CASSLDARWTAFF. The CDR3 DNA sequence: TGTGCCAGCAGCTTAGATGCGAGATGGACAGCTTTCTTT.